The clone carrying this TCR beta chain was seen only once. Clinical history as reported by participants underpinned cohort assignment. In the original workflow: Counts of nucleated cells, estimated from reference gene primer amplification, were obtained. Sequenced by immunoSEQ multiplex PCR; TCRdb stores in-frame clones only, minus some. Clonal size and the V and J genes are those of that table, whereas D and trimming came from the DNA. The table lists 180,000 or so clones, 80% to 90% of them singletons. The sample is drawn from a study of blood T cell repertoires in COVID-19. The sample comprised PBMCs or T cells enriched from blood (not recorded which). This receptor was obtained from a woman between 40 and 50 years old with acute COVID-19.

The CDR3 protein is CASSNPGQGNSPLHF. The CDR3 coding sequence is TGTGCCAGCAGCAACCCGGGACAGGGGAATTCACCCCTCCACTTT. V is TRBV3-1 (or the pseudogene TRBV3-2) and J is TRBJ1-6; 10 bases map to TRBD1. V was pared by 5 bases and J by 7 bases, with 5 bases of the junction left unmatched. Germline CDR1 LGHDT, CDR2 YNNKEL (reference sequence). This CDR3 region has 15 residues.